This T cell receptor (beta chain) was documented in a study of blood T cell repertoires in COVID-19. Study at large: The cDNA or gDNA used as material had been derived from T cells, B-cell-depleted T cells, or PBMCs.

The protocol was immunoSEQ multiplex PCR, while the TCRdb copy is restricted to in-frame clones and leaves out a portion. The sample lists about 150,000 clones, around 84% occurring once. Ages ranged from about 18 to 89 years, with residence in fewer than 25 US areas. For recovered donors of Cohort 3, there were two negative PCRs, clearance, or symptom resolution. V was shortened by 0 bases and J by 8 bases, with 11 bases between the two germline ends. The CDR3 length is 13 residues. Germline-derived CDR1 and CDR2 are SGDLS and YYNGEE. This sequence joins TRBV9 and TRBJ1-1, with D possibly matching TRBD1 (5 bases). Sequences were obtained from PBMCs or T cells enriched from blood (not recorded which). This sequence was found in a man in his fifties who had recovered from COVID-19. CDR3 region: CASSVGGSGEAFF. CDR3 DNA sequence: TGTGCCAGCAGCGTAGGAGGTTCAGGGGAAGCTTTCTTT.